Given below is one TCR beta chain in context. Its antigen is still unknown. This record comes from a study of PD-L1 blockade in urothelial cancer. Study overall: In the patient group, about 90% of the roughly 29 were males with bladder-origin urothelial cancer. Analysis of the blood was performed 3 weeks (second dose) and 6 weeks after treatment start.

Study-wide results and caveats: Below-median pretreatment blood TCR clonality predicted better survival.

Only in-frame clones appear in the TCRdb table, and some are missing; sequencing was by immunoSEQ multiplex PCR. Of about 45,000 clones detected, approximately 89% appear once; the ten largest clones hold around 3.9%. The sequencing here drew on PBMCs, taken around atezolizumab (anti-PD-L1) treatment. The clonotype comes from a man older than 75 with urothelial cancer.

This chain's CDR3 is CASSQDPRAYNEQFF. The DNA of the CDR3 is TGCGCCAGCAGCCAAGACCCCAGGGCCTACAATGAGCAGTTCTTC. The V gene is TRBV4-1, the J gene TRBJ2-1; tentative D call: TRBD1 (5 bases). CDR3 length: 15 amino acids. V was pared by 0 bases and J by 2 bases, with 8 bases between. Germline CDR1 and CDR2: MGHRA and YSYEKL.